This is a list of T cell receptor beta chains from one sample in a study of blood T cell repertoires in COVID-19. TCRdb's copy holds only in-frame clones and misses some; the assay was immunoSEQ multiplex PCR. The sample has roughly 250,000 clones, 83% seen once. Sequencing input: peripheral blood. These receptors all come from a human donor in a cohort sampled during active COVID-19. CDR3s include the opening cysteine and the closing phenylalanine or tryptophan. The D gene is left open where the match is weak. Clone sizes are given selectively: once, few, many, or a class where the clone is expanded.

J | size | V | D | CDR3 | DNA
TRBJ2-1 | - | TRBV6-5 | TRBD1 | CASSYRGQGKSNEQFF | TGTGCCAGCAGTTACCGTGGACAGGGAAAGAGCAATGAGCAGTTCTTC
TRBJ2-7 | - | TRBV28 | - | CASTPRTLSSHEQYF | TGTGCCAGCACCCCCCGGACATTATCATCCCACGAGCAGTACTTC
TRBJ2-7 | - | TRBV5-1 | TRBD1 | CASSRDRGFYEQYF | TGCGCCAGCAGTCGGGACAGGGGGTTTTACGAGCAGTACTTC
TRBJ2-1 | - | TRBV7-8 | TRBD1 | CASSSDRRQGNEQFF | TGTGCCAGCAGCTCCGATAGACGACAGGGAAATGAGCAGTTCTTC
TRBJ2-7 | - | TRBV5-8 | TRBD2 | CASSLVGTNSYEQYF | TGTGCCAGCAGCTTGGTTGGGACTAACTCCTACGAGCAGTACTTC
TRBJ1-1 | few | TRBV5-1 | TRBD1 | CASSLDRVGEAFF | TGCGCCAGCAGCCTGGACAGGGTTGGTGAAGCTTTCTTT
TRBJ2-7 | - | TRBV5-1 | TRBD2 | CASSQTSGSVNEQYF | TGCGCCAGCAGCCAAACTAGCGGGAGCGTCAACGAGCAGTACTTC
TRBJ2-2 | - | TRBV10-3 | - | CATGLNTGELFF | TGTGCCACAGGACTGAACACCGGGGAGCTGTTTTTT
TRBJ2-3 | - | TRBV28 | TRBD1 | CASSFLGQGANTQYF | TGTGCCAGCAGTTTTCTAGGACAGGGGGCAAATACGCAGTATTTT
TRBJ2-3 | - | TRBV2 | TRBD1 | CASSEAIIGTGGYTDTQYF | TGTGCCAGCAGTGAAGCTATTATTGGGACAGGCGGATACACAGATACGCAGTATTTT
TRBJ2-5 | - | TRBV27 | - | CASSPYGPREKTQYF | TGTGCCAGCAGTCCCTACGGGCCGAGGGAGAAGACCCAGTACTTC
TRBJ1-6 | - | TRBV12-3/TRBV12-4 | - | CASGAVYNSPLHF | TGTGCCAGCGGAGCGGTATATAATTCACCCCTCCACTTT
TRBJ2-1 | once | TRBV15 | - | CATSSYKEGQGEQFF | TGTGCCACCAGCAGTTACAAGGAGGGCCAGGGCGAGCAGTTCTTC
TRBJ2-7 | - | TRBV6-5 | TRBD2 | CASKKGGPYEQYF | TGTGCCAGCAAGAAGGGAGGGCCTTACGAGCAGTACTTC
TRBJ2-7 | - | TRBV7-6 | - | CASSSPPEGVGEQYF | TGTGCCAGCAGCTCGCCCCCAGAGGGGGTGGGCGAGCAGTACTTC
TRBJ2-2 | - | TRBV3-1/TRBV3-2 | - | CASSQGRTVTGELFF | TGTGCCAGCAGCCAGGGTCGGACTGTGACGGGGGAGCTGTTTTTT
TRBJ2-7 | - | TRBV11-3 | TRBD2 | CASSLRVGGEQYF | TGTGCCAGCAGCTTAAGGGTGGGAGGGGAGCAGTACTTC
TRBJ1-2 | - | TRBV3-1/TRBV3-2 | TRBD1 | CASTLTGGVSSYGYTF | TGTGCCAGCACCCTGACAGGGGGCGTAAGTTCTTATGGCTACACCTTC